This T cell receptor beta chain was profiled in a study of OX40 agonist ivuxolimab in advanced cancers. General observations from the study: In CD8+ T cells, expanded clones were on average more numerous than in CD4+.

CDR1 and CDR2 from the germline V gene are MNHEY and SVGAGI. V was clipped by 0 bases and J by 10 bases, with 7 bases between them. The length of the CDR3 is 12 residues. Clones were sequenced by immunoSEQ multiplex PCR, and TCRdb holds only the in-frame ones, with some missing. The sample has 60,000 to 75,000 clones, approximately 85% seen once. Comment on this clone: The antigen is undetermined.

The source was CD4+ or CD8+ T cells sorted from blood, collected in a trial of the OX40 agonist ivuxolimab. The rearrangement joins TRBV6-5 to TRBJ2-1, with D uncertain. This TCR was sampled from an adult with an advanced solid tumor such as melanoma, head and neck, liver or kidney cancer. CDR3 loop: CASSYSAREQFF. The DNA of the CDR3 is TGTGCCAGCAGTTACTCGGCGAGGGAGCAGTTCTTC.